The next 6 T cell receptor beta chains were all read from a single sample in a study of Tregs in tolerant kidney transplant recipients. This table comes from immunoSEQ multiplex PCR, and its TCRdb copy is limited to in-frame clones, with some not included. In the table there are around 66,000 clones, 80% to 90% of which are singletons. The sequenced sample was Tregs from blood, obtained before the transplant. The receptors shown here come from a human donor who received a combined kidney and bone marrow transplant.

The CDR3 protein is CASSSSSGAWDFNEQFF. The CDR3 DNA sequence: TGTGCCAGCAGTTCGTCTAGCGGGGCATGGGATTTTAATGAGCAGTTCTTC. V usage is TRBV28 and J usage is TRBJ2-1; TRBD2 aligns across 9 bases. Germline lookup yields CDR1 MDHEN and CDR2 SYDVKM. The J segment lost 7 bases and the V segment lost 4 bases, leaving 14 bases of the junction unmatched. CDR3 size: 17 residues.

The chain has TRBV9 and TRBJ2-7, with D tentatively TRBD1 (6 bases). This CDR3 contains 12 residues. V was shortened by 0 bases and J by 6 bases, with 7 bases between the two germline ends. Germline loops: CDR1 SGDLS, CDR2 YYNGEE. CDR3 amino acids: CASSVGRGEQYF. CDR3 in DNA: TGTGCCAGCAGCGTAGGCAGGGGCGAGCAGTACTTC. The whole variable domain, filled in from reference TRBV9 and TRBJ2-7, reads DSGVTQTPKHLITATGQRVTLRCSPRSGDLSVYWYQQSLDQGLQFLIQYYNGEERAKGNILERFSAQQFPDLHSELNLSSLELGDSALYFCASSVGRGEQYFGPGTRLTVT.

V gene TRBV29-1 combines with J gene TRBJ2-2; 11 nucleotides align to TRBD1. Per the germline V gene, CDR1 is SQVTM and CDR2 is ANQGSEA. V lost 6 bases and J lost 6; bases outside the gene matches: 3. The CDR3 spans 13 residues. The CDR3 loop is CSVDRGQAGELFF. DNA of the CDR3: TGCAGCGTGGACAGGGGGCAGGCCGGGGAGCTGTTTTTT.

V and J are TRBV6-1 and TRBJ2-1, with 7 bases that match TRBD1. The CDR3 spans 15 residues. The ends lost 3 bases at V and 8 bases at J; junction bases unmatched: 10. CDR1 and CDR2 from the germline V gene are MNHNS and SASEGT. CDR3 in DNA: TGTGCCAGCAGTGAGTGGTACAGGGGAGAGGATGAGCAGTTCTTC. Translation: CASSEWYRGEDEQFF.

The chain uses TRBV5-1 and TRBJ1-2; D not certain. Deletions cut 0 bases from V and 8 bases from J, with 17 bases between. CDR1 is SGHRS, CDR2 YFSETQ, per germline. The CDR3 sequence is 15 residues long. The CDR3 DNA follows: TGCGCCAGCAGCTTGGAGGGCAATAACCTAGGGGGCTACACCTTC. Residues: CASSLEGNNLGGYTF.

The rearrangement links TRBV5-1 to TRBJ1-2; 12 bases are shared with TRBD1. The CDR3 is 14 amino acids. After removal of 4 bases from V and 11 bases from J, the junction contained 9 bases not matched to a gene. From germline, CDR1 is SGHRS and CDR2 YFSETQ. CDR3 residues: CASSTGQGAIGYTF. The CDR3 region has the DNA TGCGCCAGCAGCACGGGACAGGGGGCCATAGGGTACACCTTC.